These T cell receptor beta chains were read from a single sample in a study of T-cell reconstitution after alpha-beta-depleted transplantation in children. TCRdb independently ran MiXCR on the PCR reads; one entry per CDR3 protein. Of about 1,000,000 distinct CDR3 sequences in the sample, 25% to 35% were seen once. Material: PBMCs, mostly from graft donor cells, obtained 360 days after TCRalphabeta/CD19-depleted stem cell transplant. Receptors originate from a boy under two years old who had a stem cell transplant for SCID, so the T cells may come from the graft donor. Each CDR3 is given without its conserved first and last residue. The D gene is left open where the match is weak. Rows give clone size only sometimes, using once, few, many, or a class for an expanded clone.

V	D	J	size	length	CDR3
TRBV14	NA	TRBJ2-1	few	13	ASWALQRGYNEQF
TRBV7-9	TRBD1	TRBJ2-1	NA	14	ASSLARQGARNEQF
TRBV28	NA	TRBJ2-5	NA	13	ASSLSGTSQETQY
TRBV5-1	NA	TRBJ2-1	few	13	ASSLREGGHPEQF
TRBV5-1	NA	TRBJ2-3	few	11	ASTDYSTDTQY
TRBV12-3/TRBV12-4	NA	TRBJ2-2	NA	12	ASTLGEATGELF
TRBV4-1	NA	TRBJ2-5	NA	10	ASSQVGLRTH
TRBV7-8	TRBD1	TRBJ1-6	NA	12	ASSRTGVDSPLH
TRBV12-5	NA	TRBJ2-4	few	16	ASGLVSGQGLAKNIQY
TRBV20-1	NA	TRBJ1-1	many	9	SARANTEAF
TRBV6-5	NA	TRBJ1-1	NA	12	ASSYLQGGTEAF
TRBV5-1	TRBD2	TRBJ2-1	few	10	ASSTLTGGEF
TRBV6-2/TRBV6-3	TRBD1	TRBJ2-7	few	13	ASRYPRQGTYEQY
TRBV7-9	TRBD2	TRBJ2-2	NA	13	ASSLTSANTGELF
TRBV7-9	NA	TRBJ2-5	few	12	ASSSDIGRETQY
TRBV20-1	NA	TRBJ1-1	few	13	SALNYDRMNTEAF
TRBV5-1	TRBD2	TRBJ2-5	NA	12	ASSLGLAGAPQY
TRBV4-1	NA	TRBJ2-7	few	12	ASSQYGASYEQY
TRBV4-1	NA	TRBJ2-1	NA	14	ASSRTGEAVFNEQF
TRBV4-1	TRBD2	TRBJ2-2	many	14	ASSLSGLRNTGELF
TRBV7-2	NA	TRBJ2-1	NA	11	ASSLRSVDEQF
TRBV3-1	TRBD2	TRBJ2-2	hyperexpanded	12	ASSRTSLTGELF
TRBV5-1	TRBD2	TRBJ2-3	many	14	ASSLPGLAGTDTQY
TRBV29-1	TRBD2	TRBJ2-4	once	11	SSMGAGRNIQY
TRBV6-2/TRBV6-3	TRBD2	TRBJ2-2	NA	13	ASIPGGAGNGELF
TRBV24-1	TRBD2	TRBJ2-1	NA	15	ATSEGAPGGSYNEQF
TRBV5-1	NA	TRBJ2-5	NA	12	ASSLDRRGETQY
TRBV15	TRBD1	TRBJ2-1	NA	11	ATSRGQGNEQF
TRBV20-1	TRBD2	TRBJ2-1	few	12	SARLAGGPNQQF
TRBV7-2	TRBD2	TRBJ2-3	NA	13	ASSLLAGGEDTQY
TRBV15	NA	TRBJ1-4	NA	15	ATSRGTGGTTNEKLF
TRBV6-5	TRBD1	TRBJ1-2	NA	14	ASSYSMSGGNYGYT
TRBV9	NA	TRBJ2-6	NA	14	ASSVVRSSGANVLT
TRBV20-1	TRBD1	TRBJ1-3	NA	13	SAIVGGHSGNTIY
TRBV3-1	NA	TRBJ1-6	few	13	ASSPPVGVHSPLH
TRBV5-5	NA	TRBJ2-3	NA	14	ASSPRDSSITDTQY
TRBV5-1	TRBD2	TRBJ2-6	few	15	ASSRTSGGTGANVLT
TRBV7-2	TRBD1	TRBJ1-2	NA	16	ASRGFPGQPIQNYGYT